This T cell receptor beta chain was recovered during a study of T cells in Graves' hyperthyroidism and ophthalmopathy. Study-level background: Peripheral blood was secured at the point of initial diagnosis, before any treatment. Notes on the study in general: Researchers report that a 13 V-J model separated ophthalmopathy from stable hyperthyroidism.

This clonotype has at least ten counts. The target antigen is unknown. Regions amplified from RNA transcripts were the TCR beta CDR3 regions. In the first-round RT-PCR of the TCR CDR3, the HTBI primer set was used. TCRdb reanalysed the multiplex PCR reads using MiXCR and keeps one entry per CDR3 protein. The sample holds hundreds of thousands of distinct CDR3 sequences, around 20% seen once. Each patient was aged 18 to 65 and had newly diagnosed hyperthyroidism of under 2 months' duration. Diagnosis rested on symptoms, serum thyroxine and TRAb, thyroid ultrasound, and orbital computed tomography. The TCR sequence derives from a man in his forties or fifties with Graves' hyperthyroidism. The specimen sequenced was blood.

Here the CDR3 reads CSAPDRFTGELFF. CDR3 nucleotides: TGCAGTGCCCCCGACAGGTTCACCGGGGAGCTGTTTTTT. The chain recombines TRBV20-1 with TRBJ2-2, with a weak D call TRBD1 (6 bases). Per germline, CDR1 DFQATT and CDR2 SNEGSKA (reference sequence). This CDR3 contains 13 residues. The ends were cut back, 6 bases at V and 4 bases at J, with 12 bases in the middle.